Listed below are T cell receptor beta chains from one sample, sequenced in a study of shared clonotypes between healthy human individuals. The data were produced by immunoSEQ multiplex PCR, yet TCRdb's version contains in-frame clones alone and is incomplete. This table holds some 2,000,000 clones, approximately 95% found once. Sequencing was carried out using naive CD4+ T cells sorted from blood. The receptors were sampled from a man aged 18 to 29 in good health. Each CDR3 is given with its conserved first and last residue. A D gene is named only where the DNA matches it firmly.

TRBJ2-2 | TRBD1 | TRBV28 | CASSSQGAGTGELFF | TGTGCCAGCAGTTCACAGGGGGCGGGTACCGGGGAGCTGTTTTTT
TRBJ1-6 | NA | TRBV7-8 | CASSELEGGFNSPLHF | TGTGCCAGCAGCGAACTCGAAGGGGGTTTTAATTCACCCCTCCACTTT
TRBJ2-1 | NA | TRBV4-3 | CASSQELGSYNEQFF | TGCGCCAGCAGCCAAGAGCTAGGATCCTACAATGAGCAGTTCTTC
TRBJ1-6 | TRBD1 | TRBV18 | CASSPGTGDNSPLHF | TGTGCCAGCTCACCCGGGACAGGAGATAATTCACCCCTCCACTTT
TRBJ1-1 | NA | TRBV6-1 | CASSEPGDRTEAFF | TGTGCCAGCAGTGAACCCGGGGATCGCACTGAAGCTTTCTTT
TRBJ2-7 | NA | TRBV27 | CASSLGGHLPYEQYF | TGTGCCAGCAGTTTAGGGGGGCATCTACCCTACGAGCAGTACTTC
TRBJ1-1 | NA | TRBV6-1 | CASSEPYYRVTEAFF | TGTGCCAGCAGTGAACCTTACTACAGGGTCACTGAAGCTTTCTTT
TRBJ1-5 | NA | TRBV7-2 | CASSFVSGPQHF | TGTGCCAGCAGCTTCGTTTCCGGCCCCCAGCATTTT
TRBJ1-5 | NA | TRBV27 | CASSLQGLGQPQHF | TGTGCCAGCAGTTTACAGGGATTGGGTCAGCCCCAGCATTTT
TRBJ2-3 | TRBD1 | TRBV7-9 | CASSSSGTGFTDTQYF | TGTGCCAGCAGCTCATCCGGGACAGGCTTCACAGATACGCAGTATTTT
TRBJ1-1 | NA | TRBV30 | CAWSLHTEAFF | TGTGCCTGGAGTTTGCACACTGAAGCTTTCTTT
TRBJ1-1 | NA | TRBV11-2 | CASSLELIMNTEAFF | TGTGCCAGCAGCTTAGAGCTAATCATGAACACTGAAGCTTTCTTT
TRBJ1-3 | NA | TRBV19 | CASSQMDSRNTIYF | TGTGCCAGTAGCCAGATGGACAGCCGAAACACCATATATTTT